A single TCR beta chain is shown here with its context. Its antigen is not known. The authors divided CD4+ cells into CD45RA+ naive and CD45RA-negative memory subsets. The data were taken from a study of shared clonotypes between healthy human individuals. TCRdb keeps only in-frame clones here, not all; method: immunoSEQ multiplex PCR. The sample includes approximately 1,000,000 clones, approximately 80% seen only once; the top ten take more than 0.5%. Whole-study findings and limits: Unshared clonotypes carried lower generation probabilities than those common to all four donors.

V was trimmed by 3 bases and J by 0 bases, leaving 9 bases between them. The germline CDR1 and CDR2 sequences are SGHVS and FQNEAQ. The CDR3 length is 15 residues. The source material was memory CD4+ T cells from PBMCs. Noted subset: CD45RA-negative fraction. The clonotype was recovered from a young man in good health. Some clones in this sample may be carry-over from other donors' samples. The V gene is TRBV7-8, the J gene TRBJ1-5, with D unclear. CDR3 in DNA: TGTGCCAGCAGCTTTGGAGGAGATAGCAATCAGCCCCAGCATTTT. Protein sequence: CASSFGGDSNQPQHF.